A selection of T cell receptor beta chains follows, all from one sample in a study of tumor-infiltrating lymphocytes in primary liver carcinoma. TCRdb re-called the multiplex PCR reads through MiXCR, storing one row per CDR3 protein. The data show about 120,000 distinct CDR3 sequences, 55% to 70% seen once. The source material was tumor-adjacent normal liver tissue. The receptors were gathered from a woman aged 55-69 years with primary liver carcinoma and hepatitis B virus infection. Both conserved end residues are trimmed from each CDR3.

J gene	V gene	CDR3 protein
TRBJ1-5	TRBV5-5	ASSHTGVADQPQH
TRBJ2-5	TRBV28	ASRRDPGPETQY
TRBJ2-2	TRBV10-3	AIGTSGRQYTEELF
TRBJ2-3	TRBV5-6	ASSLEGGADTQY
TRBJ2-2	TRBV28	ANGDRAPSNIGELF
TRBJ1-2	TRBV11-2	TSSLDPIGALHYGYT
TRBJ2-7	TRBV10-3	AISRGREQY
TRBJ2-7	TRBV11-2	ASSLWGPSYEQY
TRBJ2-5	TRBV7-8	ASSLGTSAQETQY
TRBJ2-7	TRBV5-1	TSSEGLAGPEGEQY
TRBJ1-1	TRBV29-1	NVEVGTNTEAF
TRBJ2-7	TRBV7-8	ASSLVRLRSFYEQY
TRBJ2-3	TRBV25-1	ASSGWQGGDMQY
TRBJ2-1	TRBV7-8	TGSPQPGSYNEQF
TRBJ1-4	TRBV28	ASSLYRDWEKLF
TRBJ2-7	TRBV12-3/TRBV12-4	ASASGASSYEQY
TRBJ1-5	TRBV28	ASSPRWAGGQPQH
TRBJ2-7	TRBV7-9	ASSSGTEGRYEQY
TRBJ2-3	TRBV11-2	ISSHGSGCLSDMQY
TRBJ1-1	TRBV6-6	ASSPTLVGRTEVF
TRBJ1-2	TRBV11-3	AISLRPDRRYGYT
TRBJ2-7	TRBV11-1	ASSNHPGQGEWVYEQY
TRBJ2-6	TRBV29-1	SVGGKGGISGANVLT
TRBJ1-5	TRBV28	GSSLWEGGNQPQH
TRBJ1-6	TRBV6-5	GSSYRQENSPLH
TRBJ2-3	TRBV11-2	ASSLASGRTDTQY
TRBJ1-5	TRBV28	ASRRLSQPQH
TRBJ2-1	TRBV12-3/TRBV12-4	ASSLVQGGGNKQL
TRBJ2-1	TRBV11-2	ASSLGLVGGGPNKQF
TRBJ2-1	TRBV14	ASSLFGTSAYIDKF
TRBJ1-3	TRBV11-2	ASSRTGGNTIY
TRBJ2-6	TRBV29-1	SVSRDREADVLT
TRBJ2-7	TRBV5-5	ASSSLTGALDEQY